Sequencing of this TCR beta chain was carried out in a study of CD8+CD57+ T cells in acquired aplastic anemia. For CDR3 and TCR beta VDJ profiling, genomic DNA was the template used. Via MiXCR, TCRdb re-called the reads, giving one row per CDR3 protein. The table has about 200,000 distinct CDR3 sequences, roughly 60% seen once. Those patients picked for sequencing had displayed CD8+CD57+ cell expansion on flow cytometry. The CDR3 extends over 15 amino acids. Losses at the gene ends were 4 bases for V and 6 bases for J; bases not matched to a gene: 7. Germline assignment: CDR1 SGHRS and CDR2 YFSETQ. Sequences were obtained from sorted CD4+, CD8+, or CD8+CD57+ T cells (not recorded which) from PBMCs. This sequence joins TRBV5-1 and TRBJ2-1; 10 positions agree with TRBD2. The receptor was isolated from a human donor with aplastic anemia. The CDR3 loop reads CASSRDSGGSNEQFF. The CDR3 nucleotides read TGCGCCAGCAGCCGCGATAGCGGGGGGTCCAATGAGCAGTTCTTC. Supplemented by reference TRBV5-1 and TRBJ2-1, the full variable domain reads KAGVTQTPRYLIKTRGQQVTLSCSPISGHRSVSWYQQTPGQGLQFLFEYFSETQRNKGNFPGRFSGRQFSNSRSEMNVSTLELGDSALYLCASSRDSGGSNEQFFGPGTRLTVL.